Shown below are 15 T cell receptor beta chains from a single sample sequenced in a study of beta chain features in type 1 diabetes. Findings of the study overall: Moderately but significantly shorter TCRB CDR3s were found in Type 1 diabetes patients in all four CD4+ subsets.

The isolated RNA, all of it, was reverse transcribed, so expressed TCRB transcripts were what got sequenced. Only in-frame clones appear in the TCRdb table, and some are missing; sequencing was by immunoSEQ multiplex PCR. The data show roughly 150,000 clones, 8.5% to 10% seen once. These receptors have no known antigen. The sequenced material came from central memory CD4+ T cells from blood. These receptors originate from a woman under 40 with type 1 diabetes.

About this clone: The same CDR3 is also encoded by other DNA sequences in this sample. The J gene is TRBJ2-6, the V gene TRBV4-1; TRBD1 matches 10 bases. V was pared by 3 bases and J by 4 bases, with 3 bases of the junction left unmatched. Germline CDR1 is MGHRA and CDR2 is YSYEKL. The CDR3 contains 16 residues. The CDR3 spells CASSQGQGSGANVLTF. CDR3 in DNA: TGCGCCAGCAGCCAGGGACAGGGGAGCGGGGCCAACGTCCTGACTTTC.

The sample holds many counts of this clone. The CDR3 DNA sequence: TGTGCCAGCACCATGAGGAACATTCAGTACTTC. The encoded protein is CASTMRNIQYF. The chain has TRBV28 and TRBJ2-4; D ambiguous. The germline V gene encodes CDR1 MDHEN and CDR2 SYDVKM. The CDR3 length is 11 residues. Trimming removed 7 bases from V and 7 bases from J, with 8 bases in between.

This clone occurred a few times. The V and J genes are TRBV6-5 and TRBJ2-2; perhaps TRBD2 as D (5 bases). Trimming removed 6 bases from V and 4 bases from J, with 12 bases in between. The CDR3 runs 14 residues. Germline V gene sequence: CDR1 MNHEY, CDR2 SVGAGI. The CDR3 region has the DNA TGTGCCAGCAGGCTAGCCTCGGGCACCGGGGAGCTGTTTTTT. Amino acid sequence: CASRLASGTGELFF.

The chain carries TRBV5-1 and TRBJ2-3; 13 bases match TRBD2. Germline V CDR1 and CDR2: SGHRS, YFSETQ. V dropped 0 bases and J dropped 6; count of bases not matched to a gene: 7. The CDR3 has 17 amino acids. The CDR3 nucleotides are TGCGCCAGCAGCTTGGGACGAGGACTAGCGGGGGAGGATACGCAGTATTTT. This codes for CASSLGRGLAGEDTQYF.

This clone was seen a handful of times. The V and J genes are TRBV15 and TRBJ2-3; 7 bases fit TRBD2. Trimming removed 7 bases from V and 0 bases from J; junction bases left unmatched: 7. The CDR3 is 15 amino acids. In germline, CDR1 is LNHNV, CDR2 YYDKDF (reference sequence). The CDR3 sequence is CATNKGRGSTDTQYF. CDR3 nucleotides: TGTGCCACCAATAAGGGGAGGGGAAGCACAGATACGCAGTATTTT.

CDR3 loop: CASSPRAGPDTQYF. The DNA of the CDR3 is TGTGCCAGCTCACCAAGAGCGGGACCAGATACGCAGTATTTT. The chain couples TRBV18 to TRBJ2-3, with 7 bases aligning to TRBD2. With V trimmed by 2 bases and J by 4 bases, 3 bases remained unmatched. This CDR3 spans 14 amino acids. The germline V gene encodes CDR1 KGHSH and CDR2 LQKENI.

This clone was seen a few times. This chain connects TRBV7-9 to TRBJ2-1; D unresolved. Looked up from germline, CDR1 is SEHNR and CDR2 is FQNEAQ (reference sequence). Trimming shortened V by 7 bases and J by 1 base, and 11 bases separated the two germline ends. CDR3 length: 14 amino acids. For the CDR3, the DNA is TGTGCCAGCACCGCGGAGAGGTCCTACAATGAGCAGTTCTTC. Its protein is CASTAERSYNEQFF.

The rearrangement links TRBV28 to TRBJ1-5; maybe TRBD1 (6 bases). V lost 4 bases to trimming and J lost 9 bases, with 13 bases between them. This CDR3 is built from 13 residues. Germline CDR1 reads MDHEN; CDR2 reads SYDVKM. CDR3 in DNA: TGTGCCAGCAGTTCGCCCGGACAGCGGCCCCAGCATTTT. This codes for CASSSPGQRPQHF.

The J gene is TRBJ1-3, the V gene TRBV18; D is perhaps TRBD1 (6 bases). This CDR3 region has 16 residues. Germline V gene data show CDR1 as KGHSH and CDR2 as LQKENI. V was shortened by 1 base and J by 7 bases, with 17 bases between the two germline ends. CDR3 residues: CASSPQIVRQGNTIYF. The DNA of the CDR3 is TGTGCCAGCTCACCACAGATTGTACGGCAGGGGAACACCATATATTTT.

This chain uses TRBV5-1 with TRBJ1-1; possibly TRBD1 for D (6 bases). Germline V CDR1 and CDR2: SGHRS, YFSETQ. The CDR3 extends over 18 amino acids. The V end was cut by 1 base, the J end by 0 bases, with 19 bases between. In nucleotides, the CDR3 is TGCGCCAGCAGCTTGTCACCTCTGGGGACACTCATGAACACTGAAGCTTTCTTT. It translates to CASSLSPLGTLMNTEAFF.

The chain couples TRBV28 to TRBJ2-3; the match to TRBD2 covers 9 bases. Trimming cost V 8 bases and J 6 bases; bases outside gene matches: 9. The CDR3 contains 14 residues. Germline CDR1 MDHEN, CDR2 SYDVKM. In DNA, the CDR3 is TGTGCCAGCCATGGGGCTAGCGGGATGGATACGCAGTATTTT. Translated: CASHGASGMDTQYF. The full variable domain, in which reference TRBV28 and TRBJ2-3 provide the parts outside the CDR3, is DVKVTQSSRYLVKRTGEKVFLECVQDMDHENMFWYRQDPGLGLRLIYFSYDVKMKEKGDIPEGYSVSREKKERFSLILESASTNQTSMYLCASHGASGMDTQYFGPGTRLTVL.

The chain has TRBV11-2 and TRBJ2-7; perhaps TRBD1 as D (5 bases). This CDR3 comprises 14 residues. V was trimmed by 1 base and J by 4 bases, leaving 11 bases between them. CDR1 and CDR2 from the germline V gene are SGHAT and FQNNGV. Written as DNA, the CDR3 is TGTGCCAGCAGCTTAGTGGGCGGACAATACGAGCAGTACTTC. Its translation: CASSLVGGQYEQYF.

In its sample, this clone was seen a few times. This chain joins TRBV15 and TRBJ2-3; 9 bases match TRBD2. This CDR3 comprises 14 residues. V was clipped by 5 bases and J by 8 bases; unmatched bases: 8. Germline V gene data show CDR1 as LNHNV and CDR2 as YYDKDF (reference sequence). DNA of the CDR3: TGTGCCACCAGCCCACGGACTAGCGACTTTACGCAGTATTTT. This translates into CATSPRTSDFTQYF.

This clone was counted between two and nine times. The V gene is TRBV5-1, the J gene TRBJ2-1; possibly TRBD1 for D (6 bases). Between the trimmed V and J ends, which lost 6 bases and 7 bases, there was a span of 17 bases. CDR3 length equals 14 residues. The V gene's germline CDR1 is SGHRS and CDR2 YFSETQ. In DNA form, the CDR3 reads TGCGCCAGCACCCTGGGGGCGGTCATGAATGAGCAGTTCTTC. Its protein is CASTLGAVMNEQFF.

This clone came up a few times. The rearrangement links TRBV11-2 to TRBJ2-7, with TRBD1 matching over 11 bases. Losses at the gene ends were 7 bases for V and 1 base for J; bases not matched to a gene: 3. From germline, CDR1 is SGHAT and CDR2 FQNNGV. This CDR3 spans 14 amino acids. CDR3 nucleotides: TGTGCCAGCATGAGGGACAGGGGGTCCTACGAGCAGTACTTC. Protein product: CASMRDRGSYEQYF.